Listed below are T cell receptor beta chains from one sample, sequenced in a study of graft-versus-host responses after intestinal transplantation. The antigens of these receptors remain unknown. Using immunoSEQ multiplex PCR, the repertoire was profiled, and TCRdb retains in-frame clones only, with some absent. The repertoire holds 77,000 or so clones, with just under 95% as singletons. The source material was unstimulated CD8+ T cells sorted from spleen or lymph node cells, sampled before intestinal transplant. The receptors here all came from a human donor who received an intestinal transplant. CDR3s include the opening cysteine and the closing phenylalanine or tryptophan. The D gene is left open where the match is weak. Clone size is shown for a subset of rows, as once, few, many or a class of expanded clone.

clone_size j_call d_call v_call cdr3_nt cdr3_aa
. TRBJ1-6 . TRBV2 TGTGCCAGCACCACCTGGTCACAAAATAATTCACCCCTCCACTTT CASTTWSQNNSPLHF
once TRBJ2-1 . TRBV7-9 TGTGCCAGCAGCTTAAGTTATAACAGGCGCTACAATGAGCAGTTCTTC CASSLSYNRRYNEQFF
. TRBJ2-7 . TRBV4-2 TGTGCCAGCAGCCAAGATCACGAGCAGTACTTC CASSQDHEQYF
. TRBJ2-1 . TRBV9 TGTGCCAGCAGCGTAGCTGTGGGCTCTGGGAATGAGCAGTTCTTC CASSVAVGSGNEQFF
. TRBJ2-2 . TRBV6-6 TGTGCCAGCAGCTGGGTAACCGGGGAGCTGTTTTTT CASSWVTGELFF
. TRBJ2-1 . TRBV18 TGTGCCAGCTCACCGGCTACTTCCTCCTCCTACAATGAGCAGTTCTTC CASSPATSSSYNEQFF
. TRBJ1-1 . TRBV6-5 TGTGCCAGCAGTTACGGCGTGGGCACTGAAGCTTTCTTT CASSYGVGTEAFF
. TRBJ2-1 TRBD1 TRBV18 TGTGCCAGCTCGGTAGGAACAGGGGGCGAAGCGCACAATGAGCAGTTCTTC CASSVGTGGEAHNEQFF
. TRBJ2-7 TRBD2 TRBV7-8 TGTGCCAGCAGCCCACCGACTAGCGGGAGTTACGAGCAGTACTTC CASSPPTSGSYEQYF
. TRBJ2-7 . TRBV13 TGTGCCAGCAGCCCCGGACTTTCTCCCTTTGAGCAGTACTTC CASSPGLSPFEQYF